Reported below is one T cell receptor (beta chain). This sample is part of a study of blood T cell repertoires in COVID-19. The overall study: Sources were T cells, B-cell-depleted T cells, or PBMCs; the material itself was cDNA or gDNA.

The CDR3 length is 15 residues. After removal of 4 bases from V and 8 bases from J, the junction contained 9 bases not matched to a gene. Per germline, CDR1 ENHRY and CDR2 SYGVKD. Data came from immunoSEQ multiplex PCR; TCRdb stores just in-frame clones and leaves some out. Of 150,000 to 200,000 clones listed, roughly 80% are singletons. Seattle's cohort entered during active infection and was followed longitudinally. The material sequenced was peripheral blood. The V call is TRBV10-3, the J call TRBJ1-4, with 8 bases identical to TRBD1. This sequence originates from a woman in her sixties or seventies with COVID-19, enrolled during active disease. The CDR3 loop reads CAISGSPGQEEKLFF. Here the CDR3 DNA reads TGTGCCATCAGTGGGTCCCCGGGACAGGAGGAAAAACTGTTTTTT.